This T cell receptor (beta chain) was profiled in a study of cytomegalovirus exposure and HLA in healthy donors. The primer mix had 60 Vbeta and 13 Jbeta primers. Sequencing used immunoSEQ multiplex PCR; TCRdb keeps in-frame clones, though not all of them. The sample comprises 100,000 or so clones, around three quarters of which are singletons, and 9.5% to 12% rests with the top ten. Germline assignment: CDR1 LGHNT and CDR2 FRNRAP. Trimming removed 4 bases from V and 6 bases from J, with 11 bases in between. The CDR3 has 13 amino acids. Despite likely unrecorded immune exposures, the donors were nominally healthy at the time of sampling.

V and J are TRBV12-5 and TRBJ2-3, with a tentative D call TRBD1 (6 bases). Specimen: PBMCs. This TCR derives from a man aged 35 to 55 in good health and CMV-seropositive. Written as DNA, the CDR3 is TGTGCTAGTGGTTCCTCAGGGGAGGATACGCAGTATTTT. Its translation is CASGSSGEDTQYF.